This TCR beta chain was obtained from a study of blood T cell repertoires in COVID-19. Turning to the study itself: Spain, Italy and the United States supplied samples that represented acute and convalescent COVID-19. PBMCs, B-cell-depleted T cells, or T cells provided the cDNA or gDNA that made up the material.

Authors' analysis steps: Reference gene primer amplification gave nucleated cell count estimates. Repertoires were generated with immunoSEQ multiplex PCR, while TCRdb's copy carries only in-frame clones and drops some. D and trimming come from the DNA, and the V and J calls and clone size come from that table. The sample lists fewer than 110,000 clones; more than 70% were seen once. Material for sequencing was peripheral blood. The TCR originated in a man aged 50 or older with active or convalescent COVID-19.

The CDR3 here is CAGTSGRSYNEQFF. In DNA, the CDR3 is TGTGCCGGTACTAGCGGGCGGTCCTACAATGAGCAGTTCTTC. The rearrangement links TRBV30 to TRBJ2-1, with 9 bases identical to TRBD2. There are 14 residues in the CDR3. CDR1 and CDR2 from the germline V gene are GTSNPN and SVGIG (reference sequence). V was clipped by 8 bases and J by 1 base; unmatched bases: 6.